The 7 T cell receptor beta chains below come from one sample, sequenced in a study of vaccination and CD4 T cells after COVID-19 (dated by TCRdb to 2022 to 2024). What this sample's time point label stands for: late sampling 161 to 241 days after vaccination in a few convalescent patients. The treatment or condition label of this sample denotes: approximately 9-day PBMC culture with coronavirus spike peptide pools or control peptides (ViraFEST assay). Library method: PCR. Sequencing was carried out with an Illumina iSeq 100. DNA from cultured CD4+ T cells underwent TCR sequencing with the Oncomine TCR Beta short-read assay at the Johns Hopkins FTIC core. TCRdb trimmed the raw reads at Q25, called clones with MiXCR and kept productive beta chains. Merged by CDR3 protein, the rows form single entries marked with the most common genes and DNA. Within this sample are around 18,000 distinct CDR3 sequences, with about half of them counted one time only. Less than 25% of the sample is in the top ten clones.

These TCRs' antigens remain unknown. The source material was CD4+ T cells from blood, cultured in vitro, sampled about 7 months after SARS-CoV-2 vaccination. These receptors all stem from a human donor who had recovered from COVID-19.

The chain uses TRBV4-2 and TRBJ2-3; possible D gene TRBD2, 5 bases. Germline assignment: CDR1 LGHNA and CDR2 YNFKEQ. Trimming took 4 bases from V and 0 from J, leaving 11 bases between them. CDR3 length equals 15 residues. This chain's CDR3 is CASSRETTSTDTQYF. CDR3 bases: TGTGCCAGCAGCCGGGAGACGACTAGCACAGATACGCAGTATTTT.

The table lists this clonotype with a few counts. The genes are TRBV6-2 or TRBV6-3 and TRBJ1-1, with a tentative D call TRBD1 (6 bases). Germline V gene lookup returns CDR1 MNHEY and CDR2 SVGEGT. Trimming took 9 bases from V and 2 from J, leaving 16 bases between them. The CDR3 consists of 14 residues. The CDR3 DNA sequence: TGTGCCAGTCACACGGGACACTTCAACACTGAAGCTTTCTTT. Translation gives CASHTGHFNTEAFF.

V is TRBV28 and J is TRBJ1-2; TRBD1 might be the D (5 bases). V was shortened by 8 bases and J by 7 bases, with 17 bases between the two germline ends. CDR1 and CDR2 from the germline V gene are MDHEN and SYDVKM. This CDR3 has 13 amino acids. This CDR3 is CASVFGGSSGYTF. CDR3 in DNA: TGTGCCAGCGTCTTTGGGGGGTCGTCTGGCTACACCTTC.

The rearrangement links TRBV5-8 to TRBJ2-1; either TRBD1 or TRBD2 may fit D (6 bases each). The CDR3 length is 15 residues. The germline V gene has CDR1 SGHTS and CDR2 YDEGEE. V was pared by 2 bases and J by 5 bases, with 14 bases between. CDR3 sequence: CASSLRGGGHNEQFF. For the CDR3, the DNA is TGTGCCAGCAGCTTAAGAGGGGGAGGTCACAATGAGCAGTTCTTC. The full variable domain, in which reference TRBV5-8 and TRBJ2-1 provide the parts outside the CDR3, is EAGVTQSPTHLIKTRGQQATLRCSPISGHTSVYWYQQALGLGLQFLLWYDEGEERNRGNFPPRFSGRQFPNYSSELNVNALELEDSALYLCASSLRGGGHNEQFFGPGTRLTVL.

V and J are TRBV19 and TRBJ2-3; D is undetermined. The CDR3 is 15 residues long. Trimming shortened V by 10 bases and J by 3 bases, and 20 bases separated the two germline ends. Germline V gene data show CDR1 as LNHDA and CDR2 as SQIVND (reference sequence). The chain's CDR3 is CATPDYQSRTDTQYF. The CDR3 DNA reads TGTGCCACCCCGGATTACCAATCTCGTACAGATACGCAGTATTTT.

This clonotype is medium-sized. The chain has TRBV7-8 and TRBJ2-2; D is ambiguous. CDR3 length equals 12 residues. V was pared by 6 bases and J by 7 bases, with 9 bases between. The germline gives CDR1 SGHVS, CDR2 FQNEAQ. The CDR3 nucleotides are TGTGCCAGCAGATGGCTCGGCGGGGAGCTGTTTTTT. Translated: CASRWLGGELFF.

The chain links TRBV6-1 to TRBJ2-3, with D possibly being TRBD2 (5 bases). Germline V gene lookup returns CDR1 MNHNS and CDR2 SASEGT. V lost 10 bases and J lost 1, with 9 bases in between. The CDR3 length is 12 residues. CDR3: CATHGGTDTQYF. CDR3 sequence (DNA): TGTGCCACCCACGGGGGCACAGATACGCAGTATTTT.